The 10 T cell receptor beta chains reported below all come from one sample, sequenced in a study of regulatory T cells in long-lasting Graves disease. For TCR beta, libraries came from iRepertoire HTBI primers and Arm-PCR of CDR3 regions. TCRdb fed the multiplex PCR reads into MiXCR, producing one record per CDR3 protein. The sample has about half a million distinct CDR3 sequences, around 11% seen once. Time point described: newly diagnosed GD, antithyroid drugs for less than 3 months. RNA extracted from PBMCs served as the sequencing template. This same sample was also taken into another study, of T cells in Graves' hyperthyroidism and ophthalmopathy.

The source material was peripheral blood mononuclear cells (PBMCs), sampled at new diagnosis, from a patient treated with antithyroid drugs. The receptors shown here come from a woman aged 25 to 39 with Graves disease.

Ten or more counts support this clonotype. CDR3 in DNA: TGTGCCAGCAGCCGAAGTGGCGCTCTAGGCGTCACCGGGGAGCTGTTTTTT. Translation: CASSRSGALGVTGELFF. The chain is built from TRBV11-2 and TRBJ2-2; D call uncertain. In germline, CDR1 is SGHAT, CDR2 FQNNGV. Between the trimmed V and J ends, which lost 5 bases and 4 bases, there was a span of 20 bases. The CDR3 is 17 amino acids. Together with reference TRBV11-2 and TRBJ2-2, the CDR3 gives the full variable domain: EAGVAQSPRYKIIEKRQSVAFWCNPISGHATLYWYQQILGQGPKLLIQFQNNGVVDDSQLPKDRFSAERLKGVDSTLKIQPAKLEDSAVYLCASSRSGALGVTGELFFGEGSRLTVL.

As to this clonotype: A single base separates this from a much larger clone, so it may be a read error. This chain links TRBV10-2 with TRBJ2-7; 10 nucleotides agree with TRBD2. The germline V gene has CDR1 WSHSY and CDR2 SAAADI. The CDR3 sequence is 15 residues long. DNA for the CDR3: TGCGTCAGCAGTGAGAAGCGACTAGCGGGTCTCGAGCAGTACTTC. It specifies CVSSEKRLAGLEQYF.

This clonotype occurred many times. The V gene is TRBV28, the J gene TRBJ2-4; 11 positions match TRBD2. This CDR3 is 14 amino acids long. J lost 4 bases, V lost 8 bases, and 4 bases had no gene match. CDR1 and CDR2 from the germline V gene are MDHEN and SYDVKM. In DNA, the CDR3 is TGTGCCAGCTTTACTAGCGGGAGAAAAAACATTCAGTACTTC. Residues: CASFTSGRKNIQYF.

This chain links TRBV10-3 with TRBJ1-2, with D possibly TRBD1 on 5 matching bases. V was clipped by 0 bases and J by 8 bases, with 13 bases between them. The germline CDR1 and CDR2 sequences are ENHRY and SYGVKD. This CDR3 is built from 14 residues. This CDR3 is CAISESIDSQGYTF. DNA of the CDR3: TGTGCCATCAGTGAGTCGATTGACAGTCAAGGCTACACCTTC.

This clonotype was observed a few times. The chain is built from TRBV27 and TRBJ2-1; 8 bases are a match to TRBD2. The CDR3 is 11 residues long. The trim removed 7 bases at V and 15 bases at J, leaving 8 bases unmatched. Germline CDR1 reads MNHEY; CDR2 reads SMNVEV (reference sequence). The CDR3 DNA follows: TGTGCCAGCAATTTGGGCGGGAGGCCGTTCTTC. Its translation: CASNLGGRPFF.

This chain joins TRBV19 and TRBJ2-7, with a possible D match to TRBD1 (6 bases). V was pared by 3 bases and J by 6 bases, with 24 bases between. CDR1 is LNHDA, CDR2 SQIVND, per germline (reference sequence). The CDR3 runs to 17 residues. CDR3: CASSIWGSRGAPFEQYF. CDR3 bases: TGTGCCAGTAGTATTTGGGGGAGCAGGGGTGCTCCCTTCGAGCAGTACTTC. Full variable domain (outside the CDR3, taken from reference TRBV19 and TRBJ2-7): DGGITQSPKYLFRKEGQNVTLSCEQNLNHDAMYWYRQDPGQGLRLIYYSQIVNDFQKGDIAEGYSVSREKKESFPLTVTSAQKNPTAFYLCASSIWGSRGAPFEQYFGPGTRLTVT.

This clonotype has only a few counts. The chain combines TRBV19 with TRBJ1-1; tentative D call: TRBD1 (6 bases). The CDR3 totals 11 residues. V lost 4 bases and J 11 bases, leaving 11 bases between the germline ends. Germline V gives CDR1 LNHDA, CDR2 SQIVND (reference sequence). CDR3 nucleotide sequence: TGTGCCAGTAGTACGGGGGCGCGGGCTTTCTTT. Amino acid sequence: CASSTGARAFF.

The rearrangement uses TRBV18 and TRBJ2-5; 9 positions agree with TRBD1. CDR1 is KGHSH, CDR2 LQKENI, per germline. This CDR3 spans 13 amino acids. With V trimmed by 5 bases and J by 9 bases, 7 bases remained unmatched. For the CDR3, the DNA is TGTGCCAGCTCATCCGGACAGGGGAGTGCCCAGTACTTC. Its translation: CASSSGQGSAQYF. Drawing the rest from reference TRBV18 and TRBJ2-5, the complete variable domain is NAGVMQNPRHLVRRRGQEARLRCSPMKGHSHVYWYRQLPEEGLKFMVYLQKENIIDESGMPKERFSAEFPKEGPSILRIQQVVRGDSAAYFCASSSGQGSAQYFGPGTRLLVL.

This clonotype was seen repeatedly, ten times or more. This chain uses TRBV28 with TRBJ1-2; possibly TRBD1 for D (5 bases). Germline CDR1 MDHEN, CDR2 SYDVKM. The CDR3 has 14 amino acids. V was clipped by 8 bases and J by 6 bases, with 19 bases between them. In nucleotides, the CDR3 is TGTGCCAGCCACCCACCAGGGCGAAGGGATGGCTACACCTTC. It encodes CASHPPGRRDGYTF.

This clonotype has ten or more counts. This rearrangement joins TRBV6-1 to TRBJ2-7; D may be TRBD2 (6 bases). The CDR3 is 15 residues long. Germline V lookup: CDR1 MNHNS, CDR2 SASEGT. Trimming removed 1 base at V and 3 bases at J, with 13 bases between. The DNA for the CDR3 is TGTGCCAGCAGTGAAGAAAGCGGGCACTTCTACGAGCAGTACTTC. Its protein product is CASSEESGHFYEQYF.